Below, 32 T cell receptor beta chains from the same sample are listed, as sequenced in a study of graft-versus-host responses after intestinal transplantation. Only in-frame clones appear in the TCRdb table, and some are missing; sequencing was by immunoSEQ multiplex PCR. The repertoire includes about 10,000 clones, roughly 31% of them detected once, and roughly 5% sits in the top ten. The specimen was alloreactive CD4+ T cells from a mixed lymphocyte reaction culture, collected before transplantation. The sample's subset: CFSE-low proliferating T cells sorted from approximately six-day pre-transplant mixed lymphocyte reaction (GvH or HvG direction). The receptors shown here come from a human patient who was an organ donor for intestinal transplantation.

This rearrangement joins TRBV4-3 to TRBJ1-1, with 8 bases fitting TRBD1. Germline assignment: CDR1 LGHNA and CDR2 YSLEER. The CDR3 runs to 14 residues. Losses at the gene ends were 6 bases for V and 5 bases for J; bases not matched to a gene: 8. CDR3 amino acids: CASRRTGRSTEAFF. CDR3 nucleotides: TGCGCCAGCAGGAGGACAGGGAGGAGTACTGAAGCTTTCTTT.

The J gene is TRBJ2-7, the V gene TRBV18; a weak D match, TRBD1 (6 bases). Germline V lookup: CDR1 KGHSH, CDR2 LQKENI. There are 15 residues in the CDR3. V lost 2 bases and J 4 bases, leaving 15 bases between the germline ends. CDR3 bases: TGTGCCAGCTCACCATCGTCCAGGGGTCCATACGAGCAGTACTTC. Encoded protein: CASSPSSRGPYEQYF.

V gene TRBV7-9 combines with J gene TRBJ2-1, with 10 bases fitting TRBD2. V lost 3 bases to trimming and J lost 3 bases; unmatched junction nucleotides: 11. CDR1 and CDR2 (germline): SEHNR, FQNEAQ (reference sequence). The CDR3 has 18 amino acids. The CDR3 spells CASSFPFTSGIHYNEQFF. The CDR3 DNA reads TGTGCCAGCAGCTTTCCATTTACTAGCGGGATTCACTACAATGAGCAGTTCTTC.

This clone was found many times. This chain links TRBV5-1 with TRBJ2-7; TRBD2 matches 8 bases. The CDR3 totals 14 residues. V shed 4 bases, J shed 3 bases, and the junction held 6 bases outside the gene matches. CDR1 and CDR2 (germline): SGHRS, YFSETQ. CDR3 loop: CASSRPGGNYEQYF. CDR3 coding DNA: TGCGCCAGCAGCCGGCCGGGGGGGAACTACGAGCAGTACTTC. The full variable domain, rest sourced from reference TRBV5-1 and TRBJ2-7, is KAGVTQTPRYLIKTRGQQVTLSCSPISGHRSVSWYQQTPGQGLQFLFEYFSETQRNKGNFPGRFSGRQFSNSRSEMNVSTLELGDSALYLCASSRPGGNYEQYFGPGTRLTVT.

This chain uses TRBV20-1 with TRBJ1-2, with TRBD1 matching over 7 bases. The CDR3 is 11 residues long. Germline loops: CDR1 DFQATT, CDR2 SNEGSKA (reference sequence). Trimming at V came to 4 bases and at J to 4 bases, leaving 0 bases not matched to a gene. CDR3 sequence reads: CSATGGYGYTF. The CDR3 DNA is TGCAGTGCTACAGGGGGCTATGGCTACACCTTC.

The V call is TRBV5-1, the J call TRBJ1-1; D gene ambiguous. There are 13 residues in the CDR3. Germline values: CDR1 SGHRS, CDR2 YFSETQ. Trimming removed 0 bases from V and 0 bases from J, with 3 bases in between. Written as DNA, the CDR3 is TGCGCCAGCAGCTTGGTTTTGAACACTGAAGCTTTCTTT. As protein: CASSLVLNTEAFF.

In the case of this clone: The junction shows a germline mismatch at one end, possibly a read error. The chain recombines TRBV10-3 with TRBJ1-1; no reliable D call. Germline V gene data show CDR1 as ENHRY and CDR2 as SYGVKD. The CDR3 runs 14 residues. The CDR3 sequence is CAFSESISGTEAFF. The CDR3 DNA sequence: TGTGCCTTCAGTGAGTCGATTTCGGGCACTGAAGCTTTCTTT.

The rearrangement links TRBV2 to TRBJ2-2; TRBD1 matches at 10 bases. CDR1 and CDR2 (germline): SNHLY, FYNNEI. This CDR3 is 14 amino acids long. V trimming: 6 bases; J trimming: 4 bases; junction bases outside the gene matches: 2. The CDR3 DNA follows: TGTGCCAGCAGAGGGGACAGGGGCACCGGGGAGCTGTTTTTT. Amino acids: CASRGDRGTGELFF. Variable domain in full (rest from reference TRBV2 and TRBJ2-2): EPEVTQTPSHQVTQMGQEVILRCVPISNHLYFYWYRQILGQKVEFLVSFYNNEISEKSEIFDDQFSVERPDGSNFTLKIRSTKLEDSAMYFCASRGDRGTGELFFGEGSRLTVL.

This chain connects TRBV6-1 to TRBJ1-2; no definite D call. The CDR3 has 11 residues. The V gene's germline CDR1 is MNHNS and CDR2 SASEGT. V was shortened by 5 bases and J by 0 bases, with 1 base between the two germline ends. The CDR3 region has the DNA TGTGCCAGCAGTTCTAACTATGGCTACACCTTC. It yields the protein CASSSNYGYTF.

Within the sample, this clone is medium-sized (0.01 to 0.1%). Other DNA sequences in this sample translate to the same CDR3. This chain links TRBV28 with TRBJ1-2, with D possibly TRBD1 on 6 matching bases. CDR3 length equals 12 residues. The V end lost 2 bases, the J end lost 8 bases, and 9 bases lay between the germline ends. CDR1 and CDR2 from the germline V gene are MDHEN and SYDVKM. The CDR3 loop reads CASSLDRRGYTF. In nucleotides, the CDR3 is TGTGCCAGCAGTTTAGACAGGCGAGGCTACACCTTC.

This CDR3 reads CASSGTTGKGTEAFF. CDR3 sequence (DNA): TGCGCCAGCAGCGGTACGACAGGGAAGGGCACTGAAGCTTTCTTT. This rearrangement joins TRBV5-1 to TRBJ1-1, with 7 positions matching TRBD1. V was pared by 4 bases and J by 4 bases, with 10 bases of the junction left unmatched. Germline V gives CDR1 SGHRS, CDR2 YFSETQ. The CDR3 has 15 amino acids.

The chain couples TRBV5-6 to TRBJ2-1; D may be TRBD1 (5 bases). V lost 0 bases to trimming and J lost 4 bases, with 11 bases between them. CDR3 length: 15 amino acids. The germline V gene encodes CDR1 SGHDT and CDR2 YYEEEE. Here the CDR3 DNA reads TGTGCCAGCAGCTTGGAATTAGGGGTTTACAATGAGCAGTTCTTC. Its translation is CASSLELGVYNEQFF. Based on the CDR3 plus reference TRBV5-6 and TRBJ2-1, the full variable domain is DAGVTQSPTHLIKTRGQQVTLRCSPKSGHDTVSWYQQALGQGPQFIFQYYEEEERQRGNFPDRFSGHQFPNYSSELNVNALLLGDSALYLCASSLELGVYNEQFFGPGTRLTVL.

This clone is categorized as medium-sized. CDR3 in DNA: TGTGCCAGCAGCTTAGGACAATTCGACCTTGAAGCTTTCTTT. This translates into CASSLGQFDLEAFF. The gene calls are TRBV11-3 and TRBJ1-1; D not certain. CDR1 is SGHNT, CDR2 YENEEA, per germline. Trimming removed 1 base from V and 7 bases from J, with 13 bases in between. This CDR3 is 14 amino acids long. The full variable domain, in which reference TRBV11-3 and TRBJ1-1 provide the parts outside the CDR3, is EAGVVQSPRYKIIEKKQPVAFWCNPISGHNTLYWYLQNLGQGPELLIRYENEEAVDDSQLPKDRFSAERLKGVDSTLKIQPAELGDSAVYLCASSLGQFDLEAFFGQGTRLTVV.

This chain uses TRBV18 with TRBJ2-3; 10 nucleotides match TRBD2. CDR1 and CDR2 (germline): KGHSH, LQKENI. The CDR3 consists of 15 residues. J was trimmed by 5 bases and V by 6 bases; bases with no gene match: 8. The CDR3 DNA sequence: TGTGCCAGCTCCAAAAGCGGGGGGGCCGGAGATACGCAGTATTTT. Amino acids: CASSKSGGAGDTQYF.

A few counts support this clone. The rearrangement links TRBV5-4 to TRBJ1-1, with a tentative D call TRBD1 (6 bases). Per germline, CDR1 SGHNT and CDR2 YYREEE (reference sequence). The V and J ends lost 4 bases and 1 base respectively, with 8 bases between them. CDR3 length: 13 residues. The CDR3 region has the DNA TGTGCCAGCAGCCCGGGACAGAACACTGAAGCTTTCTTT. It codes for CASSPGQNTEAFF.

This clone occurred a few times. The CDR3 DNA reads TGTGCCAGCAGCACGGGGGGGCACGCCAATGAGCAGTTCTTC. The encoded protein is CASSTGGHANEQFF. This chain connects TRBV5-4 to TRBJ2-1; 8 bases line up with TRBD2. Germline loops: CDR1 SGHNT, CDR2 YYREEE (reference sequence). V trimming: 4 bases; J trimming: 6 bases; junction bases outside the gene matches: 6. This CDR3 comprises 14 residues. Variable domain in full (rest from reference TRBV5-4 and TRBJ2-1): ETGVTQSPTHLIKTRGQQVTLRCSSQSGHNTVSWYQQALGQGPQFIFQYYREEENGRGNFPPRFSGLQFPNYSSELNVNALELDDSALYLCASSTGGHANEQFFGPGTRLTVL.

This clone was picked up a small number of times. This sequence joins TRBV2 and TRBJ2-4; D might be TRBD1 (6 bases). Germline lookup yields CDR1 SNHLY and CDR2 FYNNEI. The CDR3 runs 14 residues. V lost 4 bases to trimming and J lost 6 bases, with 13 bases between them. CDR3 bases: TGTGCCAGCAGTGTATTCGCAGGGGTAAACATTCAGTACTTC. It encodes CASSVFAGVNIQYF.

In its sample, this clone was seen a few times. The V and J genes are TRBV2 and TRBJ1-5; D unclear. Trimming pared 4 bases from V and 6 bases from J, leaving 10 bases between. Germline V gene data show CDR1 as SNHLY and CDR2 as FYNNEI. The CDR3 runs to 13 residues. The DNA of the CDR3 is TGTGCCAGCAGTGCCGGGCTCGCTCAGCCCCAGCATTTT. Translated: CASSAGLAQPQHF.

CDR3 sequence reads: CASSLASVINSPLHF. CDR3 DNA sequence: TGCGCCAGCAGCTTGGCCTCAGTTATTAATTCACCCCTCCACTTT. The chain recombines TRBV5-1 with TRBJ1-6, with D uncertain. Germline CDR1 and CDR2: SGHRS and YFSETQ. Trimming cost V 0 bases and J 6 bases, with 10 bases left between them. This CDR3 is 15 amino acids long.

This clone is medium-sized. The V call is TRBV2, the J call TRBJ2-5, with unresolved D. Germline V gene data show CDR1 as SNHLY and CDR2 as FYNNEI. This CDR3 has 11 residues. Trimming took off 4 bases at V and 5 bases at J, with 5 bases between the two ends. The CDR3 spells CASSVGETQYF. For the CDR3, the DNA is TGTGCCAGCAGTGTGGGGGAGACCCAGTACTTC.

This chain joins TRBV9 and TRBJ1-5; TRBD1 is a possible D gene (5 bases). The CDR3 loop spans 15 amino acids. V was cut by 4 bases and J by 4 bases, with 15 bases left in between. In germline, CDR1 is SGDLS, CDR2 YYNGEE. The CDR3 coding sequence is TGTGCCAGCAGCCCTGGGGGGGTAGGGAATCAGCCCCAGCATTTT. Protein: CASSPGGVGNQPQHF.

This clone is medium-sized (0.01 to 0.1%) within its sample. The chain couples TRBV29-1 to TRBJ1-2; maybe TRBD1 (5 bases). Per the germline V gene, CDR1 is SQVTM and CDR2 is ANQGSEA. The ends were cut back, 1 base at V and 6 bases at J, with 12 bases in the middle. The CDR3 runs to 13 residues. CDR3 nucleotide sequence: TGCAGCGTTGAAGGGCAGGGTATTCATGGCTACACCTTC. Amino acid sequence: CSVEGQGIHGYTF.

This clone is medium-sized (0.01 to 0.1%) in the sample. J is TRBJ1-1 and V is TRBV5-4, with a tentative D call TRBD1 (5 bases). Trimming pared 2 bases from V and 4 bases from J, leaving 9 bases between. The length of the CDR3 is 13 residues. CDR1 is SGHNT, CDR2 YYREEE, per germline (reference sequence). This chain's CDR3 is CASSLGETTEAFF. The DNA for the CDR3 is TGTGCCAGCAGCTTAGGGGAGACCACTGAAGCTTTCTTT.

In nucleotides, the CDR3 is TGCGCCAGCAGCTTGGTGGCAGGCTCCTACGAGCAGTACTTC. Translating it yields CASSLVAGSYEQYF. V usage is TRBV5-1 and J usage is TRBJ2-7; no firm D call. The CDR3 extends over 14 amino acids. V lost 0 bases, J lost 0 bases, and 7 bases lay in between. Germline assignment: CDR1 SGHRS and CDR2 YFSETQ.

The V call is TRBV27, the J call TRBJ2-3, with 8 positions matching TRBD1. The CDR3 extends over 15 amino acids. With 2 bases clipped from V and 1 base from J, the junction kept 2 bases outside the gene matches. Germline V gene sequence: CDR1 MNHEY, CDR2 SMNVEV (reference sequence). CDR3 DNA sequence: TGTGCCAGCAGTTTAGAGGGACAGGGCACAGATACGCAGTATTTT. Protein: CASSLEGQGTDTQYF.

The chain is built from TRBV11-2 and TRBJ2-1; TRBD2 agrees at 10 bases. CDR1 is SGHAT and CDR2 is FQNNGV in the germline V gene. This CDR3 comprises 15 residues. The trim removed 4 bases at V and 2 bases at J, leaving 2 bases unmatched. The CDR3, as DNA: TGTGCCAGCAGCTACAGCGGGGGGGCCTACAATGAGCAGTTCTTC. Translation: CASSYSGGAYNEQFF.

This chain connects TRBV7-9 to TRBJ2-2; tentatively, D is TRBD1 or TRBD2 (5 bases each). The CDR3 consists of 15 residues. Germline values: CDR1 SEHNR, CDR2 FQNEAQ (reference sequence). V lost 4 bases and J 4 bases, leaving 13 bases between the germline ends. The CDR3 protein is CASSYSPGPTGELFF. The CDR3 DNA is TGTGCCAGCAGCTATTCACCGGGGCCCACCGGGGAGCTGTTTTTT.

The table lists this clone with a few counts. J is TRBJ2-3 and V is TRBV9; 10 nucleotides agree with TRBD1. The junction had 4 bases not matched to a gene; V was cut back by 3 bases and J by 0 bases. The germline CDR1 and CDR2 sequences are SGDLS and YYNGEE. The CDR3 has 16 residues. CDR3 in amino acids: CASSGQGATSTDTQYF. CDR3 nucleotides: TGTGCCAGCAGCGGACAGGGGGCTACTAGCACAGATACGCAGTATTTT.

CDR3 in DNA: TGTGCCAGCAGCTTTGCTAGCGGGTCTGGCACAGATACGCAGTATTTT. Protein: CASSFASGSGTDTQYF. The chain has TRBV7-2 and TRBJ2-3, with 8 nucleotides matching TRBD2. CDR1 is SGHTA, CDR2 FQGNSA, per germline. V shed 3 bases and J 1 base; nucleotides not matched to a gene: 6. There are 16 residues in the CDR3.

This chain joins TRBV10-3 and TRBJ2-3; 15 bases match TRBD2. CDR1 and CDR2 from the germline V gene are ENHRY and SYGVKD. V shed 4 bases and J 2 bases; nucleotides not matched to a gene: 10. This CDR3 contains 19 residues. In DNA form, the CDR3 reads TGTGCCATCAGTGTTGGGGTCGGACTAGCGGGGGGGCCCACAGATACGCAGTATTTT. Its translation: CAISVGVGLAGGPTDTQYF.

The genes are TRBV30 and TRBJ2-5; possible D gene TRBD2, 6 bases. Trimming shortened V by 0 bases and J by 2 bases, and 13 bases separated the two germline ends. This CDR3 has 15 residues. From germline, CDR1 is GTSNPN and CDR2 SVGIG (reference sequence). In DNA, the CDR3 is TGTGCCTGGAGTGTACAGGCGGGAATACAAGAGACCCAGTACTTC. Its translation: CAWSVQAGIQETQYF. Full variable domain (remainder filled in from reference TRBV30 and TRBJ2-5): SQTIHQWPATLVQPVGSPLSLECTVEGTSNPNLYWYRQAAGRGLQLLFYSVGIGQISSEVPQNLSASRPQDRQFILSSKKLLLSDSGFYLCAWSVQAGIQETQYFGPGTRLLVL.

This clone has more than one count but fewer than ten. The genes are TRBV28 and TRBJ1-2, with TRBD1 identical over 8 bases. The germline V gene has CDR1 MDHEN and CDR2 SYDVKM. The CDR3 consists of 13 residues. Trimming took 6 bases from V and 7 from J; bases not matched to a gene: 7. CDR3 residues: CASSYIDRGGYTF. CDR3 nucleotide sequence: TGTGCCAGCAGCTATATCGACAGGGGTGGCTACACCTTC.